Shown below are 21 T cell receptor beta chains from a single sample sequenced in a study of T cells in Graves' hyperthyroidism and ophthalmopathy. The CDR3 regions of TCR beta were amplified from RNA transcripts. TCR CDR3 underwent first-round RT-PCR with the HTBI primer set. MiXCR was run by TCRdb on the multiplex PCR reads, yielding one entry per CDR3 protein. Of about 290,000 distinct CDR3 sequences listed, 13% are singletons. The sample taken for sequencing was blood. Receptors were obtained from a woman in her thirties with Graves' hyperthyroidism that later progressed to Graves' ophthalmopathy.

This clonotype was detected many times. The J gene is TRBJ2-5, the V gene TRBV7-9; TRBD2 aligns across 12 bases. Trimming took 4 bases from V and 3 from J; bases not matched to a gene: 0. The CDR3 is made up of 14 amino acids. Looked up from germline, CDR1 is SEHNR and CDR2 is FQNEAQ (reference sequence). This CDR3 is CASSSSGGEETQYF. The CDR3 DNA reads TGTGCCAGCAGCTCTAGCGGGGGGGAAGAGACCCAGTACTTC. Full variable domain (outside the CDR3, taken from reference TRBV7-9 and TRBJ2-5): DTGVSQNPRHKITKRGQNVTFRCDPISEHNRLYWYRQTLGQGPEFLTYFQNEAQLEKSRLLSDRFSAERPKGSFSTLEIQRTEQGDSAMYLCASSSSGGEETQYFGPGTRLLVL.

This clonotype was observed many times. The V and J genes are TRBV12-3 or TRBV12-4 and TRBJ2-5; 9 positions agree with TRBD2. The CDR3 is 19 amino acids. Losses at the gene ends were 4 bases for V and 4 bases for J; bases not matched to a gene: 19. Here the CDR3 DNA reads TGTGCCAGCAGTTGGGGGAAGACTAGCGGAGGGGGATCGGGAGAGACCCAGTACTTC. As protein: CASSWGKTSGGGSGETQYF.

The rearrangement links TRBV6-1 to TRBJ1-4, with 7 nucleotides matching TRBD1. The V gene's germline CDR1 is MNHNS and CDR2 SASEGT. This CDR3 region has 14 residues. Trimming at V came to 7 bases and at J to 2 bases, leaving 4 bases not matched to a gene. Written as DNA, the CDR3 is TGTGCCAGCAACCTGGACAGGACTAATGAAAAACTGTTTTTT. Its translation: CASNLDRTNEKLFF.

This clonotype has ten or more counts. J is TRBJ1-2 and V is TRBV28; 7 nucleotides line up with TRBD1. CDR1 and CDR2 (germline): MDHEN, SYDVKM. The ends lost 6 bases at V and 4 bases at J; junction bases unmatched: 8. CDR3 length: 14 amino acids. This CDR3 reads CASRATGTSYGYTF. In nucleotides, the CDR3 is TGTGCCAGCAGGGCGACAGGGACGAGCTATGGCTACACCTTC.

The sample holds many counts of this clonotype. The chain combines TRBV3-1 with TRBJ2-5; TRBD2 might be the D (6 bases). Trimming left V 0 bases short and J 1 base short, with 9 bases between. The germline gives CDR1 LGHDT, CDR2 YNNKEL (reference sequence). CDR3 length: 15 residues. The CDR3 loop reads CASSQDRGTQETQYF. CDR3 nucleotide sequence: TGTGCCAGCAGCCAAGACCGGGGGACCCAAGAGACCCAGTACTTC.

This clonotype has at least ten counts. The chain recombines TRBV7-9 with TRBJ2-7; D not certain. V lost 5 bases and J 2 bases, leaving 10 bases between the germline ends. The CDR3 sequence is 13 residues long. Germline assignment: CDR1 SEHNR and CDR2 FQNEAQ (reference sequence). CDR3 DNA sequence: TGTGCCAGCAGCGCAACTGATACCTACGAGCAGTACTTC. As protein: CASSATDTYEQYF. Drawing the rest from reference TRBV7-9 and TRBJ2-7, the complete variable domain is DTGVSQNPRHKITKRGQNVTFRCDPISEHNRLYWYRQTLGQGPEFLTYFQNEAQLEKSRLLSDRFSAERPKGSFSTLEIQRTEQGDSAMYLCASSATDTYEQYFGPGTRLTVT.

A word on this clonotype: Since a much larger clone is just one base distant, this may be a read error. The rearrangement uses TRBV29-1 and TRBJ2-2; D not certain. Germline V gene data show CDR1 as SQVTM and CDR2 as ANQGSEA. The CDR3 contains 11 residues. The DNA of the CDR3 is TGCGGCGTTGAAGGCGTTGGGGAGCTGTTTTTT. Protein product: CGVEGVGELFF.

The sample holds many counts of this clonotype. The DNA of the CDR3 is TGTGCCAGCAGCCGGGACAGAATCTATGGCTACACCTTC. As protein: CASSRDRIYGYTF. J is TRBJ1-2 and V is TRBV6-1; 7 bases fit TRBD1. This CDR3 contains 13 residues. With V trimmed by 6 bases and J by 4 bases, 5 bases remained unmatched. CDR1 and CDR2 (germline): MNHNS, SASEGT.

The V and J genes are TRBV7-2 and TRBJ2-3, with 11 bases fitting TRBD2. The CDR3 runs to 16 residues. Per germline, CDR1 SGHTA and CDR2 FQGNSA. V shed 5 bases, J shed 6 bases, and the junction held 10 bases outside the gene matches. The CDR3 loop is CASSKRSSGGGDTQYF. DNA for the CDR3: TGTGCCAGCAGCAAGAGGAGTAGCGGGGGGGGGGATACGCAGTATTTT. The full variable domain, its missing parts supplied by reference TRBV7-2 and TRBJ2-3, is GAGVSQSPSNKVTEKGKDVELRCDPISGHTALYWYRQSLGQGLEFLIYFQGNSAPDKSGLPSDRFSAERTGGSVSTLTIQRTQQEDSAVYLCASSKRSSGGGDTQYFGPGTRLTVL.

J is TRBJ1-6 and V is TRBV12-3 or TRBV12-4; maybe TRBD1 (6 bases). V was trimmed by 3 bases and J by 10 bases, leaving 13 bases between them. The CDR3 extends over 14 amino acids. The CDR3 loop is CASSFQGLGSPLHF. The CDR3 coding sequence is TGTGCCAGCAGTTTTCAGGGGCTCGGATCACCCCTCCACTTT.

This clonotype was counted at least ten times. The gene calls are TRBV7-3 and TRBJ2-5; D perhaps matches TRBD1 (6 bases). The CDR3 consists of 13 residues. Germline loops: CDR1 SGHTA, CDR2 FQGTGA. The V and J ends lost 4 bases and 5 bases respectively, with 11 bases between them. The CDR3 sequence is CASSSQGMETQYF. The CDR3 bases are TGTGCCAGCAGCTCACAGGGTATGGAGACCCAGTACTTC.

The V and J genes are TRBV9 and TRBJ2-3; 7 bases align to TRBD2. The CDR3 sequence is 13 residues long. CDR1 SGDLS and CDR2 YYNGEE come from the germline V gene. V was pared by 3 bases and J by 6 bases, with 4 bases of the junction left unmatched. The CDR3 bases are TGTGCCAGCAGCGGAGGCGGGAGTGATACGCAGTATTTT. The encoded protein is CASSGGGSDTQYF.

The chain is built from TRBV11-2 and TRBJ1-5; D is perhaps TRBD1 (6 bases). Per the germline V gene, CDR1 is SGHAT and CDR2 is FQNNGV. V dropped 6 bases and J dropped 6 bases, with 18 bases sitting between them. CDR3 length: 15 residues. CDR3 protein: CASSPGQSRGQPQHF. The CDR3 DNA reads as TGTGCCAGCAGTCCCGGACAGTCTAGGGGTCAGCCCCAGCATTTT. Together with reference TRBV11-2 and TRBJ1-5, the CDR3 gives the full variable domain: EAGVAQSPRYKIIEKRQSVAFWCNPISGHATLYWYQQILGQGPKLLIQFQNNGVVDDSQLPKDRFSAERLKGVDSTLKIQPAKLEDSAVYLCASSPGQSRGQPQHFGDGTRLSIL.

This clonotype showed up many times. This chain connects TRBV4-3 to TRBJ2-7; 12 bases are a match to TRBD2. From germline, CDR1 is LGHNA and CDR2 YSLEER. V lost 4 bases and J lost 3; bases outside the gene matches: 10. The CDR3 runs 17 residues. The CDR3 bases are TGCGCCAGCAGCCCGGGACTAGCGGGTCCAGGAGGCTACGAGCAGTACTTC. Translated: CASSPGLAGPGGYEQYF.

This clonotype showed up just a few times. This sequence joins TRBV7-9 and TRBJ2-2; 8 bases are a match to TRBD2. The CDR3 is made up of 15 amino acids. Losses at the gene ends were 5 bases for V and 4 bases for J; bases not matched to a gene: 6. Germline CDR1 and CDR2: SEHNR and FQNEAQ (reference sequence). CDR3 in amino acids: CASSQSGSATGELFF. CDR3 DNA sequence: TGTGCCAGCAGCCAAAGCGGGAGCGCCACCGGGGAGCTGTTTTTT.

This clonotype showed up many times. The CDR3 DNA follows: TGTGCCAGCAGCTCCGCCAAATCCTACGAGCAGTACTTC. Translating it yields CASSSAKSYEQYF. The chain combines TRBV7-9 with TRBJ2-7; D is undetermined. The CDR3 covers 13 residues. The V gene's germline CDR1 is SEHNR and CDR2 FQNEAQ (reference sequence). The ends were cut back, 4 bases at V and 1 base at J, with 8 bases in the middle.

This clonotype came up many times. V is TRBV12-3 or TRBV12-4 and J is TRBJ2-2; 10 positions agree with TRBD2. J was trimmed by 8 bases and V by 3 bases; bases with no gene match: 9. The CDR3 runs 16 residues. The CDR3 loop is CASSFSSGRAGGELFF. The CDR3 DNA sequence: TGTGCCAGCAGTTTCTCCAGCGGGAGGGCCGGTGGGGAGCTGTTTTTT.

This clonotype was detected many times. Written as DNA, the CDR3 is TGCGCCAGCAGCTTGGCGGGTTGGGGTCAGGGGGCGATGAACACTGAAGCTTTCTTT. The encoded protein is CASSLAGWGQGAMNTEAFF. The chain joins TRBV5-1 to TRBJ1-1, with TRBD1 matching 8 bases. This CDR3 contains 19 residues. Germline V gives CDR1 SGHRS, CDR2 YFSETQ. V gave up 0 bases and J gave up 0 bases; unmatched junction bases: 13.

This clonotype was counted many times. J is TRBJ2-2 and V is TRBV12-3 or TRBV12-4; a possible D gene is TRBD2 (5 bases). CDR3 length: 15 residues. Trimming stripped 3 bases from V and 4 bases from J, with 12 bases between. CDR3 in amino acids: CASSFRLAGTGELFF. CDR3 DNA sequence: TGTGCCAGCAGTTTTAGGCTAGCTGGCACCGGGGAGCTGTTTTTT.

Many counts were recorded for this clonotype. This sequence joins TRBV5-1 and TRBJ2-6; D is tentatively TRBD1 or TRBD2 (5 bases each). The V gene's germline CDR1 is SGHRS and CDR2 YFSETQ. The length of the CDR3 is 15 residues. Trimming removed 10 bases at V and 2 bases at J, with 16 bases between. In DNA, the CDR3 is TGCGCCTCCGCGGCTGGGACCCCTGGGGCCAACGTCCTGACTTTC. It codes for CASAAGTPGANVLTF. Full variable domain (remainder filled in from reference TRBV5-1 and TRBJ2-6): KAGVTQTPRYLIKTRGQQVTLSCSPISGHRSVSWYQQTPGQGLQFLFEYFSETQRNKGNFPGRFSGRQFSNSRSEMNVSTLELGDSALYLCASAAGTPGANVLTFGAGSRLTVL.

This clonotype came up many times. The V and J genes are TRBV18 and TRBJ1-1; D ambiguous. CDR1 and CDR2 (germline): KGHSH, LQKENI. The CDR3 has 13 residues. Trimming took 3 bases from V and 5 from J, leaving 10 bases between them. The CDR3 loop reads CASSPNRLTEAFF. CDR3 bases: TGTGCCAGCTCACCCAATAGGCTGACTGAAGCTTTCTTT.